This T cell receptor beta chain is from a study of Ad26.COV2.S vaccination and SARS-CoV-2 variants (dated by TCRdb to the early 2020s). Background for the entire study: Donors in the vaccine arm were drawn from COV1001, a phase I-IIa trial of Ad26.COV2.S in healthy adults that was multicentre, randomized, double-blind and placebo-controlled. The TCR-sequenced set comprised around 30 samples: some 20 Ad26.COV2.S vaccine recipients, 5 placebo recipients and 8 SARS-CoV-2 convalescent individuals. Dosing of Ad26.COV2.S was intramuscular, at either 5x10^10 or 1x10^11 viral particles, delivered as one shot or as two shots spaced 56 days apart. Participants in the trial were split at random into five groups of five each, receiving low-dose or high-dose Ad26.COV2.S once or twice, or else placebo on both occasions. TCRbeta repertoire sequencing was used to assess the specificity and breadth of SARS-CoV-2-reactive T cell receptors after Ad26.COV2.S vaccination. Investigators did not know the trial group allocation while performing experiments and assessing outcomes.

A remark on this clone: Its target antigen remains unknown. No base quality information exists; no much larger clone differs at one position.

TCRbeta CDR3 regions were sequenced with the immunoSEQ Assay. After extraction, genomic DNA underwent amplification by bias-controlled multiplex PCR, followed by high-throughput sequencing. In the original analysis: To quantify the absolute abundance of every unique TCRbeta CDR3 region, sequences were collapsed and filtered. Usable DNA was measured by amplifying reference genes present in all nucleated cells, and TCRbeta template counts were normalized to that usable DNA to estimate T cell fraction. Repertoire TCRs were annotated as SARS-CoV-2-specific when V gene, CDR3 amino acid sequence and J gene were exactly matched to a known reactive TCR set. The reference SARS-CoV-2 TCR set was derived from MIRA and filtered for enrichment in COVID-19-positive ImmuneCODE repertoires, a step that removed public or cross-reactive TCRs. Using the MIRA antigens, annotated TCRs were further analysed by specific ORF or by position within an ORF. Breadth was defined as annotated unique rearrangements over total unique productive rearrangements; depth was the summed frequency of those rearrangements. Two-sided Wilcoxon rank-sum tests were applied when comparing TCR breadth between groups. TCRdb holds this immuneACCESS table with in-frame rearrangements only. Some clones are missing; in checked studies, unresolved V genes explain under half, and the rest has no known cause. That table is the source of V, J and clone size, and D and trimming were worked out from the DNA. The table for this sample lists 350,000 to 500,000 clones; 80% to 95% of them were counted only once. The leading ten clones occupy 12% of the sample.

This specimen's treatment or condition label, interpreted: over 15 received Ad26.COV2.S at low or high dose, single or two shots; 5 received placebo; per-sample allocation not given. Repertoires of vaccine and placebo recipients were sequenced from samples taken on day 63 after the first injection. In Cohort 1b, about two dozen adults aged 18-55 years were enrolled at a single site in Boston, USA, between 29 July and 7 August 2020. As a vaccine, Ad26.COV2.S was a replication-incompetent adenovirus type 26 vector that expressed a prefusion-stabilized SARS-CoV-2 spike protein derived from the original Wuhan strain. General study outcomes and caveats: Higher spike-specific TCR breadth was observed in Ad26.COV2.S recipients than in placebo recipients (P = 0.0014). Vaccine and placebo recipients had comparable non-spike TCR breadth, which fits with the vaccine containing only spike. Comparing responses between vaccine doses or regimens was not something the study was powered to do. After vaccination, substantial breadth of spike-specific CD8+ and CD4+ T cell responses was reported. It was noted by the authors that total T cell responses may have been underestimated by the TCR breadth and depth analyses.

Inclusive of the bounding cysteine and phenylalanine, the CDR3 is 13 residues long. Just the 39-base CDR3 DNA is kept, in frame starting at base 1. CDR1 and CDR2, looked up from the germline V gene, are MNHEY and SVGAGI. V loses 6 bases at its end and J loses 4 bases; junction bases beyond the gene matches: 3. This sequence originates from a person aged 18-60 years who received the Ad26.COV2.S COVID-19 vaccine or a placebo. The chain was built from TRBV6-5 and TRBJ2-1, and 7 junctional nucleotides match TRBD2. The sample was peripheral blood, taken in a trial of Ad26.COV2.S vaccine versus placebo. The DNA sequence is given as TGTGCCAGCAGAAGCGGGGCTTACAATGAGCAGTTCTTC. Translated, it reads CASRSGAYNEQFF.